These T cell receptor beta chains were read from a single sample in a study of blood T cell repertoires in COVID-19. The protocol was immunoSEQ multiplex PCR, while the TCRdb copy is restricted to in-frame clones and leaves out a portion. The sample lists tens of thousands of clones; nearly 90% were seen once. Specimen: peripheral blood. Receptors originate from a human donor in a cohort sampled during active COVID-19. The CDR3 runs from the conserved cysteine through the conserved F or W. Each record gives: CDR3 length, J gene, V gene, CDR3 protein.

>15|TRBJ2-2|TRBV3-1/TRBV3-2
CASSHSGRESGELFF
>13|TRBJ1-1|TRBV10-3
CAITESAMAEAFF
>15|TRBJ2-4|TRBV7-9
CASSRDTGAKNIQYF
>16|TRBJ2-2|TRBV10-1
CASSEPPGGLPGELFF
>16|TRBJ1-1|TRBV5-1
CASSLEGTPMNTEAFF
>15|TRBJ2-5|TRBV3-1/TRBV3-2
CASTLDQGSGETQYF
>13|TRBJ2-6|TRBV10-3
CAISELGANVLTF
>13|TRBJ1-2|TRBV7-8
CASSSQQLYGYTF
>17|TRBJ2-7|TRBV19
CASSIVPGLSSSYEQYF
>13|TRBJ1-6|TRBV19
CASSSLGGSPLHF